The text below deals with one T cell receptor beta chain. Antigen specificity is unknown. The data belong to a study of vaccination and CD4 T cells after COVID-19. About the study: Samples taken post-COVID came a median about 98 days after diagnosis, ranging from 35 to 161.

The study's findings and limits: Nearly all convalescent vaccine-specific clones, 304 of 307, recognized only SARS-CoV-2 spike.

The treatment denotes: approximately 9-day PBMC culture with coronavirus spike peptide pools or control peptides (ViraFEST assay). Germline CDR1 is SGHTA and CDR2 is FQGNSA. Trimming pared 4 bases from V and 7 bases from J, leaving 23 bases between. This CDR3 is built from 17 residues. Cultured CD4+ T cell DNA was sequenced using the Oncomine TCR Beta short-read assay. Genomic DNA was extracted from cultured CD4+ T cells. In TCRdb, the PCR reads were re-called with MiXCR into one record per CDR3 protein. The table records about 13,000 distinct CDR3 sequences, approximately 63% of them present only once.

Sequenced sample: CD4+ T cells from blood, cultured in vitro. V gene TRBV7-2 combines with J gene TRBJ1-5, with a tentative D call TRBD1 (5 bases). This clonotype originated in a human donor who had recovered from COVID-19. The CDR3 protein is CASSSYLDTLGGQPQHF. CDR3 nucleotides: TGTGCCAGCAGCTCATACTTGGACACCCTCGGCGGGCAGCCCCAGCATTTT.